This is a list of T cell receptor beta chains from one sample in a study of CD8+ T cells in alopecia areata. Clones were read by immunoSEQ multiplex PCR, and TCRdb kept only the in-frame ones, dropping some. The table lists about 130,000 clones, around half of them singletons. The sample consisted of CD8+ T cells sorted from blood, taken at week 4, from a patient treated with tofacitinib. The receptors originated from a human donor with alopecia areata. CDR3s include the opening cysteine and the closing phenylalanine or tryptophan. Each record gives: clone size, J gene, V gene, D gene, CDR3 protein, CDR3 DNA. The D gene is left open where the match is weak. Clone sizes are given selectively: once, few, many, or a class where the clone is expanded.

size: -; J: TRBJ1-2; V: TRBV4-3; D: TRBD1; CDR3: CASSHPRDRGVMSGYTF; DNA: TGCGCCAGCAGCCATCCTAGGGACAGGGGTGTGATGTCTGGCTACACCTTC
size: -; J: TRBJ2-5; V: TRBV4-3; D: -; CDR3: CASSQGGGSQETQYF; DNA: TGCGCCAGCAGCCAAGGTGGGGGCTCTCAAGAGACCCAGTACTTC
size: few; J: TRBJ1-6; V: TRBV19; D: -; CDR3: CASSPPGESSPLHF; DNA: TGTGCCAGTAGCCCCCCGGGGGAGAGTTCACCCCTCCACTTT
size: -; J: TRBJ2-3; V: TRBV7-6; D: -; CDR3: CASSLAQGYTDTQYF; DNA: TGTGCCAGCAGCTTAGCGCAAGGCTACACAGATACGCAGTATTTT
size: -; J: TRBJ2-7; V: TRBV2; D: TRBD1; CDR3: CASREGQGPYEQYF; DNA: TGTGCCAGCAGGGAGGGACAGGGACCCTACGAGCAGTACTTC
size: -; J: TRBJ2-1; V: TRBV9; D: TRBD2; CDR3: CASSVSGGKSYNEQFF; DNA: TGTGCCAGCAGCGTTTCGGGGGGGAAGTCCTACAATGAGCAGTTCTTC
size: -; J: TRBJ2-7; V: TRBV5-1; D: -; CDR3: CASSLEAGTLWEQYF; DNA: TGCGCCAGCAGCTTGGAAGCCGGGACACTCTGGGAGCAGTACTTC
size: few; J: TRBJ2-1; V: TRBV6-5; D: -; CDR3: CASTPTTGRNEQFF; DNA: TGTGCCAGCACCCCCACCACAGGGCGGAATGAGCAGTTCTTC
size: -; J: TRBJ1-2; V: TRBV4-3; D: -; CDR3: CASSQDVRVGYGYTF; DNA: TGCGCCAGCAGCCAAGATGTCAGGGTGGGCTATGGCTACACCTTC
size: -; J: TRBJ2-1; V: TRBV7-9; D: -; CDR3: CASSLASRPRQFF; DNA: TGTGCCAGCAGCTTAGCGAGTCGTCCTAGGCAGTTCTTC
size: -; J: TRBJ2-5; V: TRBV29-1; D: TRBD2; CDR3: CSVEDLSASGGQETQYF; DNA: TGCAGCGTTGAAGATCTGTCGGCTAGCGGGGGGCAAGAGACCCAGTACTTC
size: few; J: TRBJ2-7; V: TRBV29-1; D: -; CDR3: CSVDWDGAYEQYF; DNA: TGCAGCGTTGATTGGGACGGGGCCTACGAGCAGTACTTC
size: -; J: TRBJ2-7; V: TRBV30; D: -; CDR3: CGSTTGSYEQYF; DNA: TGTGGGAGCACAACAGGCTCCTACGAGCAGTACTTC
size: once; J: TRBJ1-5; V: TRBV10-3; D: TRBD1; CDR3: CAISGPPGQAVSNQPQHF; DNA: TGTGCCATCAGTGGCCCCCCTGGACAGGCAGTTAGCAATCAGCCCCAGCATTTT
size: -; J: TRBJ2-7; V: TRBV11-2; D: -; CDR3: CASSLERGYEQYF; DNA: TGTGCCAGCAGCTTAGAAAGGGGGTACGAGCAGTACTTC
size: -; J: TRBJ1-2; V: TRBV27; D: -; CDR3: CASSLSLQNYGYTF; DNA: TGTGCCAGCAGTTTATCTCTGCAGAATTATGGCTACACCTTC
size: -; J: TRBJ2-7; V: TRBV5-1; D: -; CDR3: CASSGDPGQPYEQYF; DNA: TGCGCCAGCAGCGGTGACCCGGGACAACCCTACGAGCAGTACTTC
size: few; J: TRBJ2-3; V: TRBV4-1; D: -; CDR3: CASGPNTDTQYF; DNA: TGCGCCAGCGGCCCGAACACGGATACGCAGTATTTT
size: -; J: TRBJ1-5; V: TRBV5-6; D: TRBD1; CDR3: CASSSGGPGQPQHF; DNA: TGTGCCAGCAGTTCAGGGGGCCCGGGGCAGCCCCAGCATTTT
size: -; J: TRBJ2-1; V: TRBV10-2; D: -; CDR3: CASQIIGWQFF; DNA: TGCGCCAGTCAAATTATAGGTTGGCAGTTCTTC
size: -; J: TRBJ2-7; V: TRBV5-1; D: -; CDR3: CASSLGRGESYEQYF; DNA: TGCGCCAGCAGCTTAGGCAGGGGGGAGTCCTACGAGCAGTACTTC
size: -; J: TRBJ2-7; V: TRBV5-1; D: -; CDR3: CASQDTTSYEQYF; DNA: TGCGCCAGCCAGGACACCACCTCCTACGAGCAGTACTTC
size: -; J: TRBJ1-4; V: TRBV4-1; D: -; CDR3: CASSLMGQNEKLFF; DNA: TGCGCCAGCAGCCTAATGGGGCAAAATGAAAAACTGTTTTTT
size: -; J: TRBJ2-1; V: TRBV13; D: -; CDR3: CASSLSYEQFF; DNA: TGTGCCAGCAGCTTATCCTATGAGCAGTTCTTC
size: -; J: TRBJ2-7; V: TRBV29-1; D: TRBD2; CDR3: CSVEDQRGPLYEQYF; DNA: TGCAGCGTTGAGGACCAGCGGGGGCCTCTCTACGAGCAGTACTTC
size: few; J: TRBJ1-2; V: TRBV29-1; D: -; CDR3: CSVEGQNYGYTF; DNA: TGCAGCGTTGAGGGTCAGAACTATGGCTACACCTTC
size: -; J: TRBJ1-1; V: TRBV25-1; D: -; CDR3: CASSEGAGTEAFF; DNA: TGTGCCAGCAGTGAAGGTGCGGGCACTGAAGCTTTCTTT
size: few; J: TRBJ2-7; V: TRBV28; D: TRBD1; CDR3: CASSWTGDSYEQYF; DNA: TGTGCCAGCAGTTGGACAGGGGACTCCTACGAGCAGTACTTC
size: few; J: TRBJ2-1; V: TRBV7-9; D: -; CDR3: CASSSLSYEQFF; DNA: TGTGCCAGCAGCTCCCTAAGCTATGAGCAGTTCTTC
size: many; J: TRBJ2-3; V: TRBV7-2; D: -; CDR3: CATGLPPDTQYF; DNA: TGTGCCACCGGACTCCCTCCAGATACGCAGTATTTT
size: -; J: TRBJ2-3; V: TRBV9; D: -; CDR3: CASSVRGTFTDTQYF; DNA: TGTGCCAGCAGCGTAAGAGGGACTTTCACAGATACGCAGTATTTT
size: few; J: TRBJ2-7; V: TRBV7-9; D: -; CDR3: CASLQSASYEQYF; DNA: TGTGCCAGCCTACAGTCAGCCTCCTACGAGCAGTACTTC
size: few; J: TRBJ2-1; V: TRBV11-2; D: -; CDR3: CASSLNERRTEQFF; DNA: TGTGCCAGCAGTTTGAACGAGAGGCGGACTGAGCAGTTCTTC
size: -; J: TRBJ1-2; V: TRBV9; D: -; CDR3: CASSAPRTGYTF; DNA: TGTGCCAGCAGCGCCCCCCGGACCGGCTACACCTTC
size: once; J: TRBJ1-2; V: TRBV6-5; D: -; CDR3: CASSYSEGLGGYTF; DNA: TGTGCCAGCAGTTACTCGGAGGGGCTCGGGGGCTACACCTTC
size: few; J: TRBJ1-2; V: TRBV29-1; D: TRBD1; CDR3: CSVEGAGGDYGYTF; DNA: TGCAGCGTTGAAGGGGCAGGGGGGGACTATGGCTACACCTTC
size: -; J: TRBJ1-5; V: TRBV27; D: -; CDR3: CASSGHSSNQPQHF; DNA: TGTGCCAGCAGCGGACATAGTAGCAATCAGCCCCAGCATTTT
size: -; J: TRBJ2-1; V: TRBV11-2; D: -; CDR3: CASSWGTSFEQFF; DNA: TGTGCCAGCAGCTGGGGGACGTCATTTGAGCAGTTCTTC
size: -; J: TRBJ1-4; V: TRBV4-3; D: -; CDR3: CASSQKGRGEKLFF; DNA: TGCGCCAGCAGCCAAAAGGGAAGGGGTGAAAAACTGTTTTTT
size: -; J: TRBJ2-5; V: TRBV7-8; D: TRBD2; CDR3: CASSPGLAGGQESQETQYF; DNA: TGTGCCAGCAGCCCTGGACTAGCGGGGGGCCAAGAGTCCCAAGAGACCCAGTACTTC
size: few; J: TRBJ2-7; V: TRBV2; D: -; CDR3: CASSVFRAYEQYF; DNA: TGTGCCAGCAGTGTCTTCCGAGCCTACGAGCAGTACTTC
size: few; J: TRBJ2-7; V: TRBV6-5; D: TRBD1; CDR3: CASSGTGPYEQYF; DNA: TGTGCCAGCAGTGGGACAGGGCCCTACGAGCAGTACTTC
size: -; J: TRBJ2-1; V: TRBV27; D: TRBD1; CDR3: CASSYGTGGVNEQFF; DNA: TGTGCCAGCAGTTACGGGACAGGGGGCGTGAATGAGCAGTTCTTC
size: -; J: TRBJ2-7; V: TRBV7-8; D: TRBD2; CDR3: CASSTGTSGDSYEQYF; DNA: TGTGCCAGCAGCACTGGGACTAGCGGGGACTCCTACGAGCAGTACTTC
size: -; J: TRBJ1-2; V: TRBV6-5; D: -; CDR3: CASSPGSGYTF; DNA: TGTGCCAGCAGTCCCGGGTCGGGCTACACCTTC
size: few; J: TRBJ1-1; V: TRBV5-4; D: TRBD1; CDR3: CASSLAQGGTEAFF; DNA: TGTGCCAGCAGCTTGGCACAGGGGGGAACTGAAGCTTTCTTT
size: -; J: TRBJ2-1; V: TRBV29-1; D: -; CDR3: CSVEAEPSSAYNEQFF; DNA: TGCAGCGTTGAGGCGGAGCCATCGTCCGCTTACAATGAGCAGTTCTTC
size: -; J: TRBJ2-2; V: TRBV5-6; D: TRBD1; CDR3: CASSLSTGTWSGELFF; DNA: TGTGCCAGCAGCTTGTCGACAGGGACATGGAGCGGGGAGCTGTTTTTT
size: few; J: TRBJ1-5; V: TRBV30; D: TRBD1; CDR3: CAWSVGTGFNQPQHF; DNA: TGTGCCTGGAGTGTAGGGACAGGATTTAATCAGCCCCAGCATTTT
size: -; J: TRBJ1-1; V: TRBV29-1; D: -; CDR3: CSVDRRGEAFF; DNA: TGCAGCGTTGACAGAAGGGGTGAAGCTTTCTTT
size: -; J: TRBJ2-7; V: TRBV9; D: -; CDR3: CASSPGLPAYEQYF; DNA: TGTGCCAGCAGCCCAGGACTTCCCGCCTACGAGCAGTACTTC
size: -; J: TRBJ2-5; V: TRBV4-3; D: TRBD1; CDR3: CASSPDREPGETQYF; DNA: TGCGCCAGCAGCCCGGACAGGGAACCGGGGGAGACCCAGTACTTC